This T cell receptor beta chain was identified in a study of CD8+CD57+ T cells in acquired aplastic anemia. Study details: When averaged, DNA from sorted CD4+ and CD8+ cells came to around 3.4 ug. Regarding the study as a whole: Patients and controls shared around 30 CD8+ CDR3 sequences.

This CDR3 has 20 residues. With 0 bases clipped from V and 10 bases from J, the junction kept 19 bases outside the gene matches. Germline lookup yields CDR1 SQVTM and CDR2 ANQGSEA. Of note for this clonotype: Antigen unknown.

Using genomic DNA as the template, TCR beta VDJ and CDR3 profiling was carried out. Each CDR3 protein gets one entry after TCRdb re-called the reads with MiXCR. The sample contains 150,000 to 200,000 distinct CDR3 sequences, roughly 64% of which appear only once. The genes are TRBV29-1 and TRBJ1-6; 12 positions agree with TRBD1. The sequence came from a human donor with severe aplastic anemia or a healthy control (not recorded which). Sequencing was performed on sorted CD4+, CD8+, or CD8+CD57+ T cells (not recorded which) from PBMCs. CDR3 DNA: TGCAGCGTTGAAGATTCGGGGGACAGGGGGCCCGCGGGGTTATCCTCACCCCTCCACTTT. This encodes CSVEDSGDRGPAGLSSPLHF. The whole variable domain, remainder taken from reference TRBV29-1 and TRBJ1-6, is SAVISQKPSRDICQRGTSLTIQCQVDSQVTMMFWYRQQPGQSLTLIATANQGSEATYESGFVIDKFPISRPNLTFSTLTVSNMSPEDSSIYLCSVEDSGDRGPAGLSSPLHFGNGTRLTVT.